The present T cell receptor (beta chain) was sequenced within a study of cytomegalovirus exposure and HLA in healthy donors. General study results and limits: Relative to the roughly 690-donor mean, N-insertions were reportedly fewer in an Asian-associated ancestry cluster in a later analysis. Published work reported that the classifier diagnosed cytomegalovirus status with high specificity and sensitivity.

Primers included in the PCR were 60 Vbeta and 13 Jbeta primers. This table comes from immunoSEQ multiplex PCR, and its TCRdb copy is limited to in-frame clones, with some not included. The sample includes 140,000 or so clones, around 70% of them seen just once. In the case of this clone: Antigen unknown.

The V and J ends lost 6 bases and 5 bases respectively, with 17 bases between them. Germline CDR1 is SGDLS and CDR2 is YYNGEE. The CDR3 extends over 14 amino acids. The chain carries TRBV9 and TRBJ2-5; D is perhaps TRBD1 (6 bases). The sequence was obtained from a man aged 35-49 years in good health and CMV-seronegative. The sample comprised PBMCs. The CDR3 DNA is TGTGCCAGCACGTCCGGGTGGGGGCGGGAGACCCAGTACTTC. It specifies CASTSGWGRETQYF.